Listed below are T cell receptor beta chains from one sample, sequenced in a study of blood T cell repertoires in COVID-19. Sequenced by immunoSEQ multiplex PCR; TCRdb stores in-frame clones only, minus some. Of roughly 130,000 clones detected, approximately 83% appear once; the ten largest clones hold over 2.5%. Sequencing input: peripheral blood. These receptors came from a woman at least 80 years old with acute or convalescent COVID-19. The CDR3 runs from the conserved cysteine through the conserved F or W. The D gene is left open where the match is weak. Expanded clones are given a class, and other clones once, few, many or no size at all.

v_gene	d_gene	abundance	j_gene	CDR3nt	CDR3aa
TRBV10-1	.	.	TRBJ1-6	TGCGCCACGCGGACAGCCAATTCACCCCTCCACTTT	CATRTANSPLHF
TRBV6-1	.	.	TRBJ2-2	TGTGCCAGCAGTGAAAGAGGGGGGGGCTTCAACACCGGGGAGCTGTTTTTT	CASSERGGGFNTGELFF
TRBV7-3	.	.	TRBJ2-1	TGTGCCAGCAGCTTATCCCGACGATCGGGGAATGAGCAGTTCTTC	CASSLSRRSGNEQFF
TRBV4-1	.	.	TRBJ1-4	TGCGCCAGCAGCCAAGATCCAGGGCTGGTAAAACTGTTTTTT	CASSQDPGLVKLFF
TRBV28	TRBD1	.	TRBJ2-3	TGTGCCAGCAGAAACGACAGGGGTTATTTCACAGATACGCAGTATTTT	CASRNDRGYFTDTQYF
TRBV4-2	TRBD1	.	TRBJ1-4	TGTGCCAGCAGCCAAAACGGGGGGACAGGGGGGACTAATGAAAAACTGTTTTTT	CASSQNGGTGGTNEKLFF
TRBV7-3	TRBD1	.	TRBJ1-1	TGTGCCAGCAGCTTGGCAGGGGGGAACACTGAAGCTTTCTTT	CASSLAGGNTEAFF
TRBV29-1	.	.	TRBJ1-2	TGCAGCGTTGAACAGGCCTATGGCTACACCTTC	CSVEQAYGYTF
TRBV7-9	.	.	TRBJ1-5	TGTGCCAGCAACGGACTTAATAGCAATCAGCCCCAGCATTTT	CASNGLNSNQPQHF
TRBV6-5	.	.	TRBJ2-1	TGTGCCAGCAGTTTCCAGGACAGCAGCTCCTACAATGAGCAGTTCTTC	CASSFQDSSSYNEQFF
TRBV15	.	.	TRBJ1-2	TGTGCCACCAGCAGAGATCGGTACGGGAAAGGTGGGACCTTC	CATSRDRYGKGGTF
TRBV5-4	TRBD1	.	TRBJ2-3	TGTGCCAGCAACCTGAACCAGGGGGTCACAGATACGCAGTATTTT	CASNLNQGVTDTQYF
TRBV6-5	.	.	TRBJ1-2	TGTGCCAGCAGCCAAACGCCCGGACAACTCTATGGCTACACCTTC	CASSQTPGQLYGYTF
TRBV2	TRBD1	.	TRBJ2-5	TGTGCCAGCAATAGGGACAGGGGCATGCAAGAGACCCAGTACTTC	CASNRDRGMQETQYF
TRBV10-3	.	.	TRBJ1-5	TGTGCCATCAGTGACCCGGACATTACGAATCAGCCCCAGCATTTT	CAISDPDITNQPQHF
TRBV25-1	.	.	TRBJ2-7	TGTGCCAGCAGTGAAGGTGAGAACAGGGCCGGCTACGAGCAGTACTTC	CASSEGENRAGYEQYF
TRBV6-1	TRBD2	.	TRBJ2-3	TGTGCCAGCAGTGAAGAGGAACTAGCGGGGGCCTATGATACGCAGTATTTT	CASSEEELAGAYDTQYF
TRBV9	TRBD1	.	TRBJ1-2	TGTGCCAGCAGCGAGCGGCCGGACAGGGTGGGTGGCTACACCTTC	CASSERPDRVGGYTF
TRBV3-1/TRBV3-2	TRBD1	.	TRBJ1-3	TGTGCCAGCAGCCGAACAGGGGCGTACGGAAACACCATATATTTT	CASSRTGAYGNTIYF
TRBV10-3	.	.	TRBJ2-5	TGTGCCATCAGTGAGCCCACTGGGGAGAGGGAAGAGACCCAGTACTTC	CAISEPTGEREETQYF
TRBV18	TRBD1	.	TRBJ1-2	TGTGCCAGCTCACCGGACAGGGGCAATGGCTACACCTTC	CASSPDRGNGYTF
TRBV19	TRBD1	.	TRBJ1-6	TGTGCCAGTAGTGGACCGGGACAGACTTCGAATTCACCCCTCCACTTT	CASSGPGQTSNSPLHF
TRBV18	TRBD2	.	TRBJ2-1	TGTGCCAGCTCGCCCTCGTCGGCGGGGGAGTCCTACAATGAGCAGTTCTTC	CASSPSSAGESYNEQFF
TRBV9	TRBD1	.	TRBJ2-2	TGTGCCAGCAGATTGGACAGGGCGAACACCGGGGAGCTGTTTTTT	CASRLDRANTGELFF
TRBV7-2	.	.	TRBJ1-2	TGTGCCAGCAGCCCGGGGGGACGGTCCGTCTATGGCTACACCTTC	CASSPGGRSVYGYTF
TRBV30	.	.	TRBJ1-4	TGTGCCTGGAGTGAGGGACTCGGGGGAAAACTGTTTTTT	CAWSEGLGGKLFF
TRBV4-1	.	.	TRBJ1-6	TGCGCCAGCAGCCAAGAGGGGACTAGCTATAATTCACCCCTCCACTTT	CASSQEGTSYNSPLHF
TRBV7-9	.	.	TRBJ1-1	TGTGCCAGCAGCTTAGTGTATACAGCTTTGAACACTGAAGCTTTCTTT	CASSLVYTALNTEAFF
TRBV6-5	.	.	TRBJ1-2	TGTGCCAGCAGTTACTCGAGCATGGGGGCTGGCTACACCTTC	CASSYSSMGAGYTF
TRBV7-3	.	.	TRBJ1-2	TGTGCCAGCAGCTTATTGGGGGGGCGACCTCCGGAGTATGGCTACACCTTC	CASSLLGGRPPEYGYTF
TRBV4-3	.	.	TRBJ2-2	TGCGCCAGCAGCCAAGAGCCAGCGGGCTACACCGGGGAGCTGTTTTTT	CASSQEPAGYTGELFF
TRBV12-3/TRBV12-4	.	few	TRBJ1-2	TGTGCCAGCAGTCAGGGGCGGTATGGCTACACCTTC	CASSQGRYGYTF
TRBV7-9	TRBD1	once	TRBJ2-7	TGTGCCAGCAGCTCCGGGACAGGGGGCTACGAGCAGTACTTC	CASSSGTGGYEQYF
TRBV7-3	.	.	TRBJ1-1	TGTGCCAGCAGCCGCGGGTTAGGGACTGAAGCTTTCTTT	CASSRGLGTEAFF
TRBV20-1	TRBD2	once	TRBJ2-4	TGCAGTGCCAGTGGGAGCGGGGGGAAATTAAACATTCAGTACTTC	CSASGSGGKLNIQYF
TRBV6-5	TRBD1	.	TRBJ2-7	TGTGCCGGGAGACCGGGACAGCTCTCCTACGAGCAGTACTTC	CAGRPGQLSYEQYF
TRBV7-2	.	.	TRBJ1-1	TGTGCCAGCAGCCGTTTCTTAGTGTCGGGGGCTTTCTTT	CASSRFLVSGAFF
TRBV27	.	.	TRBJ1-1	TGTGCCAGCAGTTCTCTGGCAGGGTTGAACACTGAAGCTTTCTTT	CASSSLAGLNTEAFF
TRBV7-9	TRBD1	once	TRBJ2-7	TGTGCCAGCAGCTCCCGACAGGGGGGGGAGCAGTACTTC	CASSSRQGGEQYF
TRBV5-4	.	few	TRBJ1-5	TGTGCCAGCAGCTTGGGGGGAGGGACGAGGTCCCAGCCCCAGCATTTT	CASSLGGGTRSQPQHF
TRBV5-4	TRBD2	.	TRBJ2-7	TGTGCCAGCAGCTTGGGTCTAGCGGGCCTCTCCTACGAGCAGTACTTC	CASSLGLAGLSYEQYF
TRBV19	TRBD2	.	TRBJ2-2	TGTGCCAGTAGTCCGGGACTAGCGGCCAACACCGGGGAGCTGTTTTTT	CASSPGLAANTGELFF
TRBV4-3	TRBD2	.	TRBJ2-7	TGCGCCAGCAGCCAAGGGCTAGCGGGGAACGAGCAGTACTTC	CASSQGLAGNEQYF